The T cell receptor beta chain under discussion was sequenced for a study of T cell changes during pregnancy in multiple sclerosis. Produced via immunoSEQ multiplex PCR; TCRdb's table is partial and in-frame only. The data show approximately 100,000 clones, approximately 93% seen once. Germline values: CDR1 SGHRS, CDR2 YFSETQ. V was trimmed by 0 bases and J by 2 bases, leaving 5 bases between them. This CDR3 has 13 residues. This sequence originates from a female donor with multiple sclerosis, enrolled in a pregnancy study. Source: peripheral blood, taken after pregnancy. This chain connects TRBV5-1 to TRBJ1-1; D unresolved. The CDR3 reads CASSLALNTEAFF. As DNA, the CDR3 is TGCGCCAGCAGCTTGGCACTTAACACTGAAGCTTTCTTT. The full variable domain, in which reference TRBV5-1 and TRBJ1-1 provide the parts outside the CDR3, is KAGVTQTPRYLIKTRGQQVTLSCSPISGHRSVSWYQQTPGQGLQFLFEYFSETQRNKGNFPGRFSGRQFSNSRSEMNVSTLELGDSALYLCASSLALNTEAFFGQGTRLTVV.